This record concerns one T cell receptor beta chain sequence. The germline CDR1 and CDR2 sequences are SGHVS and FQNEAQ. The CDR3 length is 12 residues. This sample was taken from a study of blood T cell repertoires in COVID-19. Study-wide background: T cells, B-cell-depleted T cells, or PBMCs provided the cDNA or gDNA that served as material.

Authors' processing steps: The assay estimated nucleated cells by amplifying reference gene primers. TCRdb's table, derived via immunoSEQ multiplex PCR, lists solely in-frame clones and lacks some. Clone size and the V and J calls come from that table; the DNA yielded D and trimming. Of 200,000 to 250,000 clones listed, 80% were seen once; the top ten hold about 7%. The receptor was derived from a woman aged 70-85 years with acute or convalescent COVID-19. The source material was peripheral blood. The chain links TRBV7-8 to TRBJ1-2; TRBD1 agrees at 8 bases. CDR3 coding DNA: TGTGCTACGGACAGGGCCAACTATGGCTACACCTTC. Protein: CATDRANYGYTF.